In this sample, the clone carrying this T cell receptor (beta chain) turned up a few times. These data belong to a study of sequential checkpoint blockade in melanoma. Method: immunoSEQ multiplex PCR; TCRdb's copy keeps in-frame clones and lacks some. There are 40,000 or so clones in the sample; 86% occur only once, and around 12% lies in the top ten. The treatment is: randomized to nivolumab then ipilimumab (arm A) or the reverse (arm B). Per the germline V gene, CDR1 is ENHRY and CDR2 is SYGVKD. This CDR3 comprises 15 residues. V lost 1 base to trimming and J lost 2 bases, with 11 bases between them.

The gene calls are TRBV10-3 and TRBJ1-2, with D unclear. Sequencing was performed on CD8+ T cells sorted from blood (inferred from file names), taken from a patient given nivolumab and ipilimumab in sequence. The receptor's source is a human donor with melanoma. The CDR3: CAISELREENYGYTF. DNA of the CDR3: TGTGCCATCAGTGAGTTGAGGGAGGAGAACTATGGCTACACCTTC.